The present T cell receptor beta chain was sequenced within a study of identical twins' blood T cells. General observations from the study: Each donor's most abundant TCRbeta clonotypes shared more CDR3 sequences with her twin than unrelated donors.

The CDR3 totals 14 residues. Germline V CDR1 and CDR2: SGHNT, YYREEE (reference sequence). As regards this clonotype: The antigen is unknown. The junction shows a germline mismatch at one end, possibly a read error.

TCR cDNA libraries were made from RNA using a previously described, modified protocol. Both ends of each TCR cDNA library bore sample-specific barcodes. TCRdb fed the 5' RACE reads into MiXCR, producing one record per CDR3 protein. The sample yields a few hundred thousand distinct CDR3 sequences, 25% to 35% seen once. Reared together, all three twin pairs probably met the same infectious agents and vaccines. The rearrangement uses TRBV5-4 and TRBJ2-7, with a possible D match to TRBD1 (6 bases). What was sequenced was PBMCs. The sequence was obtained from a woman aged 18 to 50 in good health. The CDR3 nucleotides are TGTGCCAGCGGCTTGACAGGAATATCGGGCGAGCAGTACTTC. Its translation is CASGLTGISGEQYF.